This is a list of T cell receptor beta chains from one sample in a study of OX40 agonist ivuxolimab in advanced cancers. This table comes from immunoSEQ multiplex PCR, and its TCRdb copy is limited to in-frame clones, with some not included. The table has approximately 90,000 clones, about 85% seen once. Sequenced here: CD4+ or CD8+ T cells sorted from blood, sampled in a trial of the OX40 agonist ivuxolimab. The receptors originated from an adult with an advanced solid tumor such as melanoma, head and neck, liver or kidney cancer. Both conserved end residues are part of each CDR3. D genes are given only for firm matches. A clone size is listed for some rows: how often the clone was seen (once, few, many), or a class if it is expanded.

V,D,J,size,CDR3
TRBV28,TRBD1,TRBJ2-7,-,CASSLSTGGPDEQYF
TRBV5-1,-,TRBJ2-7,-,CASSSDYEQYF
TRBV2,-,TRBJ1-1,few,CASSRRANTEAFF
TRBV7-2,TRBD1,TRBJ2-3,-,CASSLNQDRADTQYF
TRBV28,TRBD2,TRBJ2-6,-,CASSLTSGISGANVLTF
TRBV28,-,TRBJ2-2,once,CASSFQTRTGRGGELFF
TRBV18,-,TRBJ1-2,-,CASSPQTEALGYTF
TRBV10-3,-,TRBJ1-5,-,CAISEGAGRQPQHF
TRBV27,-,TRBJ2-5,-,CASSPDGSRETQYF
TRBV5-3,TRBD1,TRBJ2-7,-,CARRRDRGPDEHYEQYF
TRBV4-1,TRBD2,TRBJ2-4,-,CASSQGDIGRDIQYF